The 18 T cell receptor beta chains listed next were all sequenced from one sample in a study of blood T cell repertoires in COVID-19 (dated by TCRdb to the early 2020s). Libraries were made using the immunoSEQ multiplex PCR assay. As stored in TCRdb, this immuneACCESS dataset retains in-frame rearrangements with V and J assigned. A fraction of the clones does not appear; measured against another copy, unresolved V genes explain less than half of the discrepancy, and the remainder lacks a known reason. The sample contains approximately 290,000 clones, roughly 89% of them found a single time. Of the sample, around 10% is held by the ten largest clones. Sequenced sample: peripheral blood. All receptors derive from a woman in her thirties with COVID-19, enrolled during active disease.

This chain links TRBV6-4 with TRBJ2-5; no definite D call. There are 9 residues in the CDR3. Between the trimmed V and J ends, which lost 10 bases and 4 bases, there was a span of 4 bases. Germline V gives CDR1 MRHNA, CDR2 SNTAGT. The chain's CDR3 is CATPETQYF. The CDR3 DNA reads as TGTGCCACTCCAGAGACCCAGTACTTC.

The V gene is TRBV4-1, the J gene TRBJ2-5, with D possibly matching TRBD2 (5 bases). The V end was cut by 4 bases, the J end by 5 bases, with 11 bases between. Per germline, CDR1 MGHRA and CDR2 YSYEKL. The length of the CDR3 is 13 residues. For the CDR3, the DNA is TGCGCCAGCAGCCGCCCCTCGGGGGAGACCCAGTACTTC. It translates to CASSRPSGETQYF.

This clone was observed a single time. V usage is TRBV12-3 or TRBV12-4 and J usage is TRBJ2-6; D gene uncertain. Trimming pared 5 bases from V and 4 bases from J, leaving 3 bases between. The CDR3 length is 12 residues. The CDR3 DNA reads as TGTGCCAGCAGTCCGGGGGCCAACGTCCTGACTTTC. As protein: CASSPGANVLTF.

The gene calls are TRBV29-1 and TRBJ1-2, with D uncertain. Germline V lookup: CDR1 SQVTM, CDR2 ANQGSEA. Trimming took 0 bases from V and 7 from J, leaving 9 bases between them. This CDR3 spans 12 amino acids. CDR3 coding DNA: TGCAGCGTTGAAGAATCAGAGGGTGGCTACACCTTC. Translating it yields CSVEESEGGYTF.

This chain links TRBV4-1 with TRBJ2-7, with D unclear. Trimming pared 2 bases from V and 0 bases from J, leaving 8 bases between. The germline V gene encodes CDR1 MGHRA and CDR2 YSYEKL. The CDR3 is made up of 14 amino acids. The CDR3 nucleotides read TGCGCCAGCAGCCAAAATTCTCCCTCCTACGAGCAGTACTTC. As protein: CASSQNSPSYEQYF.

This CDR3 is CASGDRPYEKLFF. The CDR3 DNA reads as TGTGCCAGCGGGGACAGGCCGTATGAAAAACTGTTTTTT. The V call is TRBV2, the J call TRBJ1-4; 8 bases match TRBD1. The V and J ends lost 8 bases and 6 bases, in that order; junction bases with no gene match: 5. CDR1 is SNHLY and CDR2 is FYNNEI in the germline V gene. This CDR3 contains 13 residues.

CDR3 sequence reads: CASSYHQKAVEGYTF. DNA of the CDR3: TGTGCCAGCAGCTACCATCAAAAAGCGGTTGAGGGCTACACCTTC. The V and J genes are TRBV6-5 and TRBJ1-2; D not resolved. The V gene's germline CDR1 is MNHEY and CDR2 SVGAGI. Trimming pared 6 bases from V and 8 bases from J, leaving 22 bases between. There are 15 residues in the CDR3.

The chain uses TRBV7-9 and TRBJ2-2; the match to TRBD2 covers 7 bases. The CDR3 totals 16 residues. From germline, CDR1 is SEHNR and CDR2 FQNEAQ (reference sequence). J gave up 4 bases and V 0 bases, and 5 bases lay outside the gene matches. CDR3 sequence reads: CASSLASGGPTGELFF. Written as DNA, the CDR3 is TGTGCCAGCAGCTTAGCGTCGGGGGGTCCCACCGGGGAGCTGTTTTTT. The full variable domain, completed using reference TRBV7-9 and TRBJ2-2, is DTGVSQNPRHKITKRGQNVTFRCDPISEHNRLYWYRQTLGQGPEFLTYFQNEAQLEKSRLLSDRFSAERPKGSFSTLEIQRTEQGDSAMYLCASSLASGGPTGELFFGEGSRLTVL.

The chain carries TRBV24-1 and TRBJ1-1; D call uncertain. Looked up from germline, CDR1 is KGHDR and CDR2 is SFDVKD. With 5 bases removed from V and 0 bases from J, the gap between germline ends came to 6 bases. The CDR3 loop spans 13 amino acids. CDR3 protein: CATSAGMNTEAFF. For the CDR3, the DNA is TGTGCCACCAGTGCGGGAATGAACACTGAAGCTTTCTTT.

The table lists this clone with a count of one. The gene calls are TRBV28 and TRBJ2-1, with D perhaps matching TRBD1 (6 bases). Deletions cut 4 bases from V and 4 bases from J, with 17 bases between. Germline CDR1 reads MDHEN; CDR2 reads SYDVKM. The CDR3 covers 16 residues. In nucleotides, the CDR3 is TGTGCCAGCAGTTCTCCTCGGGAACAGGGTTACAATGAGCAGTTCTTC. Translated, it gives CASSSPREQGYNEQFF. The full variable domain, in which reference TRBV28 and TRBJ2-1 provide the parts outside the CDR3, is DVKVTQSSRYLVKRTGEKVFLECVQDMDHENMFWYRQDPGLGLRLIYFSYDVKMKEKGDIPEGYSVSREKKERFSLILESASTNQTSMYLCASSSPREQGYNEQFFGPGTRLTVL.

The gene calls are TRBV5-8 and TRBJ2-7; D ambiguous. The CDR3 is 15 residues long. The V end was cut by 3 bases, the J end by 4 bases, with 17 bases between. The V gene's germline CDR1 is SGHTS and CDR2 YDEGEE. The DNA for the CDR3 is TGTGCCAGCAGCTCCACCTCTGAGGTGAATTACGAGCAGTACTTC. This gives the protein CASSSTSEVNYEQYF.

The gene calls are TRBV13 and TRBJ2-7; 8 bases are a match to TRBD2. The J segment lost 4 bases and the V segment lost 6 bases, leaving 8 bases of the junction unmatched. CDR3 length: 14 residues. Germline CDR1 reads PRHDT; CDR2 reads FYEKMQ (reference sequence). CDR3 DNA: TGTGCCAGCAGGAAAGCGGGGGAGAGGTACGAGCAGTACTTC. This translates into CASRKAGERYEQYF.

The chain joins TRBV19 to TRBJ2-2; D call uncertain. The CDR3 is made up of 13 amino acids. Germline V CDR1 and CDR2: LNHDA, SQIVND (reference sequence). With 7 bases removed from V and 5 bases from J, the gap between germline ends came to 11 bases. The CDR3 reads CASNPRSTGELFF. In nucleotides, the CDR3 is TGTGCCAGTAACCCTAGGAGTACCGGGGAGCTGTTTTTT.

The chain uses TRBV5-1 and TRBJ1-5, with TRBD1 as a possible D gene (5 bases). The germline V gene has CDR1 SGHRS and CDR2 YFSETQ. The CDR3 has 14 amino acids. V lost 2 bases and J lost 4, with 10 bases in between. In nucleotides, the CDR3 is TGCGCCAGCAGCTTCGGGCAGGGTAATCAGCCCCAGCATTTT. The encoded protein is CASSFGQGNQPQHF.

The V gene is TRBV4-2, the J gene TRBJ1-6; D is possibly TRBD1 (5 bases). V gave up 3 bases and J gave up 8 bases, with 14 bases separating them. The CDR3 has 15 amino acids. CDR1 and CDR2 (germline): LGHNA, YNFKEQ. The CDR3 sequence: CASSHDPGGDSPLHF. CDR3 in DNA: TGTGCCAGCAGCCACGATCCCGGGGGAGATTCACCCCTCCACTTT.

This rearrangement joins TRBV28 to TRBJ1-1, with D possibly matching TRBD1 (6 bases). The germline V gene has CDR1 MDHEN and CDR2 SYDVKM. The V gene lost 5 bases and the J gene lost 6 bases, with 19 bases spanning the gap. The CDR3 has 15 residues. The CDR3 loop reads CASSLSSTGLAEAFF. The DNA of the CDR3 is TGTGCCAGCAGTCTAAGTTCTACAGGGCTCGCTGAAGCTTTCTTT.

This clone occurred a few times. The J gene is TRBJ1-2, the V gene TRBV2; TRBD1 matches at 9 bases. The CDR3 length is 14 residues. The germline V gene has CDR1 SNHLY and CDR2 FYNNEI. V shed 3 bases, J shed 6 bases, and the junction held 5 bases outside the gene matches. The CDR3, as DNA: TGTGCCAGCAGTGACCGGACAGGGGTGGATGGCTACACCTTC. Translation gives CASSDRTGVDGYTF.

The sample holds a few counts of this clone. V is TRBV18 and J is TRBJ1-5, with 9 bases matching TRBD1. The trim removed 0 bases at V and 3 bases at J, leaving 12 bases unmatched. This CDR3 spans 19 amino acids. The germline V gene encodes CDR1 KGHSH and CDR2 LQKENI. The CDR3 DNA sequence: TGTGCCAGCTCACCACCGGTCACACAGGGGGCAACGGACAATCAGCCCCAGCATTTT. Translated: CASSPPVTQGATDNQPQHF.